These 8 T cell receptor beta chains were sequenced from one sample in a study of blood T cells in healthy people across ages. Next came a second PCR, run for about 7 to 12 cycles, which used a sample-barcoded 5' primer along with a J-beta primer mix. TCRdb recomputed calls from the 5' RACE reads with MiXCR, one row per CDR3 protein. Of about 1.4 million distinct CDR3 sequences in the sample, approximately 59% were seen once. Sequenced material: blood. Receptor source: a man aged 18-30 years in good health.

The chain links TRBV20-1 to TRBJ2-3; 12 bases map to TRBD2. The V and J ends lost 6 bases and 5 bases, in that order; junction bases with no gene match: 9. Germline assignment: CDR1 DFQATT and CDR2 SNEGSKA (reference sequence). This CDR3 is built from 15 residues. The CDR3 coding sequence is TGCAGTGCGAGTAAACTAGCGGGAGGAGGAGATACGCAGTATTTT. Translation gives CSASKLAGGGDTQYF.

The chain recombines TRBV4-3 with TRBJ2-3; possibly TRBD2 for D (5 bases). The CDR3 loop spans 14 amino acids. V lost 0 bases and J lost 5, with 9 bases in between. Germline CDR1 and CDR2: LGHNA and YSLEER. The DNA of the CDR3 is TGCGCCAGCAGCCAAGACACTAGAGGAGATACGCAGTATTTT. As protein: CASSQDTRGDTQYF.

This clonotype is a singleton in its sample. The chain combines TRBV20-1 with TRBJ2-3; D is perhaps TRBD1 or TRBD2 (6 bases each). This CDR3 comprises 16 residues. From germline, CDR1 is DFQATT and CDR2 SNEGSKA (reference sequence). Trimming took off 1 base at V and 5 bases at J, with 19 bases between the two ends. CDR3 coding DNA: TGCAGTGCTAGAGTGCCCGGGCGGGGACAACGAGATACGCAGTATTTT. This translates into CSARVPGRGQRDTQYF.

This rearrangement joins TRBV4-1 to TRBJ1-1; no firm D call. The V gene's germline CDR1 is MGHRA and CDR2 YSYEKL. This CDR3 contains 15 residues. Trimming cost V 0 bases and J 8 bases, with 16 bases left between them. CDR3 sequence: CASSQDIHSGGEAFF. The CDR3 DNA reads TGCGCCAGCAGCCAAGACATACACAGCGGAGGCGAAGCTTTCTTT.

The chain combines TRBV12-3 or TRBV12-4 with TRBJ2-7; 8 positions agree with TRBD1. The J call is in doubt because the DNA end fits TRBJ2-5 better. The CDR3 sequence is 15 residues long. For the CDR3, the DNA is TGTGCCAGCAGTTTATTGCAGGGGGCGGAGGAGACCCAGTACTTC. Translated, it gives CASSLLQGAEETQYF.

This sequence joins TRBV6-1 and TRBJ2-5; 14 bases map to TRBD2. The germline V gene encodes CDR1 MNHNS and CDR2 SASEGT. V lost 7 bases to trimming and J lost 3 bases; unmatched junction nucleotides: 10. This CDR3 region has 17 residues. CDR3 loop: CASNRGSGLAGEETQYF. In nucleotides, the CDR3 is TGTGCCAGCAACAGAGGGTCGGGACTAGCGGGAGAAGAGACCCAGTACTTC.

The chain combines TRBV4-2 with TRBJ1-5; the D gene is possibly TRBD1 (6 bases). V was pared by 4 bases and J by 0 bases, with 10 bases between. The CDR3 extends over 15 amino acids. Germline assignment: CDR1 LGHNA and CDR2 YNFKEQ. The CDR3 nucleotides read TGTGCCAGCAGCCGTGGACAGAATAGCAATCAGCCCCAGCATTTT. Its translation is CASSRGQNSNQPQHF.

The V call is TRBV7-9, the J call TRBJ2-7, with 11 bases fitting TRBD1. Germline CDR1 SEHNR, CDR2 FQNEAQ (reference sequence). V trimming: 3 bases; J trimming: 2 bases; junction bases outside the gene matches: 9. This CDR3 has 17 residues. DNA of the CDR3: TGTGCCAGCAGCTTCGGGACAGGGGGAAGAAAGGCCTACGAGCAGTACTTC. Protein product: CASSFGTGGRKAYEQYF.